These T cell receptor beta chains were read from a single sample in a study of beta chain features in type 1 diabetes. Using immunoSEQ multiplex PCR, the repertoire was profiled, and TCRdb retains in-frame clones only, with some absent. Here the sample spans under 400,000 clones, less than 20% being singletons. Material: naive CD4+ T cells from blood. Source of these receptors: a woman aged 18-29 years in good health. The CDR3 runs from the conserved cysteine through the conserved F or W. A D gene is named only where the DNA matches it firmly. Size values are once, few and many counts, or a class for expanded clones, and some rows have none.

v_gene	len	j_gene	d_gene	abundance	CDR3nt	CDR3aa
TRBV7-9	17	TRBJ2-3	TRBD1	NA	TGTGCCAGCAGCCCCCCCTACGGACAGGGGGCGGGAGATACGCAGTATTTT	CASSPPYGQGAGDTQYF
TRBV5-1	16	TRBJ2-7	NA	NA	TGCGCCAGCAGCCCCCCACCGGGTGGACTATCTTACGAGCAGTACTTC	CASSPPPGGLSYEQYF
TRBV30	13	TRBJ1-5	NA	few	TGTGCCTGGGGGAACTTGACGGCGGGGCCCCAGCATTTT	CAWGNLTAGPQHF
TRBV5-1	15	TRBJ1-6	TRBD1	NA	TGCGCCAGCAGATCCCCTGGACAGGGTAATTCACCCCTCCACTTT	CASRSPGQGNSPLHF
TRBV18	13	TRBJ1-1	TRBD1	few	TGTGCCAGCTCACCAGGACAGGGGACTGAAGCTTTCTTT	CASSPGQGTEAFF
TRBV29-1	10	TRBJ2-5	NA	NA	TGCAGTGGGGGCGAAGAGACCCAGTACTTC	CSGGEETQYF
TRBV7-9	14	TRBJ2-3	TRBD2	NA	TGTGCCAGCAGCCCAGCGGGGATCACAGATACGCAGTATTTT	CASSPAGITDTQYF
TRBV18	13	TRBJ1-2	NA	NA	TGTGCCAGCTCATCGGACACAGATCGGGGCTACACCTTC	CASSSDTDRGYTF
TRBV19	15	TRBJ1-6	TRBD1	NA	TGTGCCAGTAGTACTGGACGTACAGGGGATTCACCCCTCCACTTT	CASSTGRTGDSPLHF
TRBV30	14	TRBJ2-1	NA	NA	TGTGCCTGGAAGGCAATTAGCGCCTACAATGAGCAGTTCTTC	CAWKAISAYNEQFF
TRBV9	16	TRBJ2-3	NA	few	TGTGCCAGCAGCGTAGCTACGGGGGACCCCCAAGATACGCAGTATTTT	CASSVATGDPQDTQYF
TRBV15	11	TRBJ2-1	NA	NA	TGTGCCACGGGGGCAGGATCTGAGCAGTTCTTC	CATGAGSEQFF
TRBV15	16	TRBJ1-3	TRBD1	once	TGTGCCACCAGCAGAGGACAGGGTAGCTCTGGAAACACCATATATTTT	CATSRGQGSSGNTIYF
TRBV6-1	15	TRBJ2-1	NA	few	TGTGCCAGCAGTGAACCGGGATCCTCCTACAATGAGCAGTTCTTC	CASSEPGSSYNEQFF
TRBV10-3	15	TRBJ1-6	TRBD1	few	TGTGCCATCAGTTCGGGACAGGGGGGGAATTCACCCCTCCACTTT	CAISSGQGGNSPLHF
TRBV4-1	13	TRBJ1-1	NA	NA	TGCGCCAGCAGGGGCCTACGGGGCACTGAAGCTTTCTTT	CASRGLRGTEAFF
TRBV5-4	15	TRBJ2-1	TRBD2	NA	TGTGCCAGCAGCGCTACTAGCGGGCTTTACAATGAGCAGTTCTTC	CASSATSGLYNEQFF
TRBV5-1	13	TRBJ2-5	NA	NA	TGCGCCAGCAGCCCCGGACATAGCGAGACCCAGTACTTC	CASSPGHSETQYF
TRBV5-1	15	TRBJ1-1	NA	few	TGCGCCAGCAGCTTGGATCCAGGGGTCGGCACTGAAGCTTTCTTT	CASSLDPGVGTEAFF
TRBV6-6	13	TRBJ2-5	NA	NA	TGTGCCAGCAGCCCTCTCCCCCAAGAGACCCAGTACTTC	CASSPLPQETQYF
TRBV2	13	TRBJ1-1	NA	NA	TGTGCCAGCCCCGGGAGGTTGAACACTGAAGCTTTCTTT	CASPGRLNTEAFF
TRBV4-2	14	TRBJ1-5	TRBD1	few	TGTGCCAGCAGCCGAGGACAGGGGAATCAGCCCCAGCATTTT	CASSRGQGNQPQHF
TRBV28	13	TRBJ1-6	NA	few	TGTGCCAGCGGCGACAGGTTGAATTCACCCCTCCACTTT	CASGDRLNSPLHF
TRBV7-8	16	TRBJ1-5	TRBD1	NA	TGTGCCAGCAGCGTCCAGGGGGCGGCGGGCAATCAGCCCCAGCATTTT	CASSVQGAAGNQPQHF
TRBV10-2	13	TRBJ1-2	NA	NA	TGCGCCACCACCGGCTCCGGGAACTATGGCTACACCTTC	CATTGSGNYGYTF
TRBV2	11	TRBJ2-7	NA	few	TGTGCCAGCAGTGCGGTCGACGAGCAGTACTTC	CASSAVDEQYF
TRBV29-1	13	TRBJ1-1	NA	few	TGCAGCGTTGAAGACAGGATGAACACTGAAGCTTTCTTT	CSVEDRMNTEAFF
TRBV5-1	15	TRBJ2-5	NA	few	TGCGCCAGCAGCTTCCAGACAGGGGAGGGGGAGACCCAGTACTTC	CASSFQTGEGETQYF
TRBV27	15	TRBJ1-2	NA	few	TGTGCCAGCGGAGATCCGTTACACGCTAACTATGGCTACACCTTC	CASGDPLHANYGYTF
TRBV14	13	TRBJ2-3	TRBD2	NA	TGTGCCAGCAGCCCCGCGGGGGGAGATACGCAGTATTTT	CASSPAGGDTQYF
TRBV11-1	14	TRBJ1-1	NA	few	TGTGCCAGCAGCTTAAGCCAGGGGAAGACTGAAGCTTTCTTT	CASSLSQGKTEAFF
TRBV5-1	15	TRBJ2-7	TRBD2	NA	TGCGCCAGCAGCTTGGCCAGCGGGACGAGGTACGAGCAGTACTTC	CASSLASGTRYEQYF
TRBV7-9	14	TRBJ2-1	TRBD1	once	TGTGCCAGCAGCTCGGGACAGAGAATTAACGAGCAGTTCTTC	CASSSGQRINEQFF
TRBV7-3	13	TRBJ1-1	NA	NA	TGTGCCAGCAGCCCCCGGGCGGGAACTGAAGCTTTCTTT	CASSPRAGTEAFF
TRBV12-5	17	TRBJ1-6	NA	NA	TGTGCTAGTGGTTCGGAGGCCGGTTATGATCTAGGTCCACCCCTCCACTTT	CASGSEAGYDLGPPLHF
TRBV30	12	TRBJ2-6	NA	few	TGTGCCTGGACATCTGGGGCCAACGTCCTGACTTTC	CAWTSGANVLTF
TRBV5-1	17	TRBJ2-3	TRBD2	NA	TGCGCCAGCAGATTTGGCCTGACTAGCGGTTTCACAGATACGCAGTATTTT	CASRFGLTSGFTDTQYF
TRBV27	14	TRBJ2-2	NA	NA	TGTGCCAGCAGTTCCGCGGCGAACACCGGGGAGCTGTTTTTT	CASSSAANTGELFF
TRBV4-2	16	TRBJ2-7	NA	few	TGTGCCAGCAGCCAAGAGGAAGGCAGGGGCTCCTACGAGCAGTACTTC	CASSQEEGRGSYEQYF
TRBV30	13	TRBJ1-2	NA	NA	TGTGCCTGGAGCCGCAGGGTGCTTGGTGGCTACACCTTC	CAWSRRVLGGYTF
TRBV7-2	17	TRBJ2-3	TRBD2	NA	TGTGCCAGCAGCTTTAGGGGCTCTAGCGGGGCGGCAGATACGCAGTATTTT	CASSFRGSSGAADTQYF
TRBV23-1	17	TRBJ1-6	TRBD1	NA	TGCGCCAGCAGTCCGCATAAGGACAGGGGGCTGATTTCACCCCTCCACTTT	CASSPHKDRGLISPLHF
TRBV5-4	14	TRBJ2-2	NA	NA	TGTGCCAGCAGAGCGGACCGGTACACCGGGGAGCTGTTTTTT	CASRADRYTGELFF
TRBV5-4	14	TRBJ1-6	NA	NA	TGTGCCAGCAGCTTGGACGGAGTGAATTCACCCCTCCACTTT	CASSLDGVNSPLHF